One T cell receptor (beta chain) is described in this entry. In its sample, this clonotype was seen many times. No cognate antigen has been identified for it. No much larger clone exists at a distance of one base, and base qualities are not known. Ficoll-Paque density gradient centrifugation was used to isolate PBMCs. This sample was included in a study of T-cell memory formation after mild COVID-19 (dated by TCRdb to about 2021). Study-level background: Most TCR sequence clusters were specific to one of the two donors. In a couple of donors, T-cell clones that expanded and contracted after mild COVID-19 were followed by sequencing TCRalpha and TCRbeta repertoires longitudinally. The cohort was made up of two young adult volunteers, one female and one male, who were previously healthy.

Study-level results and caveats: Balanced CD4/CD8 phenotypes were observed for clones contracting from day 15 to 85, whereas a bias towards CD4+ was observed for a second wave of clones expanding from day 15 to 37. The detection of some responding clones in pre-infection memory suggests that pre-existing cross-reactive memory T cells joined the SARS-CoV-2 response. The study covered only two mild cases, and larger cohorts including severe cases with pre-infection samples were considered necessary. SARS-CoV-2 specificity was not confirmed for the second-wave clones peaking on day 37. Contracting CD4+ clones turned up mainly in the CM and EM memory subsets, whereas EMRA was where CD8+ clones were enriched.

Sequencing instrument: Illumina NovaSeq 6000. Using 5'RACE with constant-segment primers, TCRalpha and TCRbeta cDNA libraries were constructed, with sample barcodes and unique molecular identifiers added in the process. Trizol reagent was used to extract RNA from every sample. Amplification of the libraries took two PCR steps, and the second step added a second sample barcode plus Illumina TruSeq adapters. Sequencing of the libraries was done on an Illumina NovaSeq, producing 2 x 150 bp paired-end reads. From the authors' description of their analysis: Reads were demultiplexed and collapsed into UMI-guided consensus sequences with migec v1.2.7. With mixcr v2.1.11, UMI consensuses were aligned to TRA and TRB V and J templates and assembled into clonotypes. A clonotype was counted as expanded or contracted only if both edgeR and NoisET called the change significant, with noise models trained on biological replicates. edgeR calls used a false discovery rate-adjusted p below 0.01 and a log2 fold-change threshold of 1. As an exploratory analysis of dynamics, PCA with hierarchical clustering was applied to max-normalized trajectories of the 1000 most abundant clonotypes. The CD4 or CD8 phenotype of responding clones was assigned using the separately sequenced CD4+ and CD8+ repertoires. TCRdb cleaned the public reads at Q25 with fastp, built clones with MiXCR and kept in-frame beta chains. Rows with one shared CDR3 protein collapse into an entry with the most common genes and DNA. The V and J calls were not made by the authors but by TCRdb's processing. This sample lists under 90,000 distinct CDR3 sequences; about 15% were detected once. In total, the top ten clones hold 25% to 35% of the sample.

Via the germline V gene (reference sequence), CDR1 is SEHNR and CDR2 FQNEAQ. V is trimmed back by 4 bases and J by 9 bases, and the junction contains 11 bases that no gene match accounts for. The CDR3 spans 15 residues, from the cysteine through the phenylalanine. The read is trimmed to its CDR3 DNA, 45 bases read in frame from base 1. What was sequenced was PBMCs or a T cell subset sorted from them (not recorded which). This receptor was obtained from an adult woman who had mild COVID-19 (a few samples of this study predate the infection). The sample titles of this study are shuffled in the database, so cell type and time point are left out; the donor was told from shared clones. This chain is built from TRBV7-9 and TRBJ2-1; 8 junctional bases match TRBD1. The sequence in DNA is TGTGCCAGCAGCTCAAGGACAGGGCCCCTCCCTGAGCAGTTCTTC. Its translation reads: CASSSRTGPLPEQFF.